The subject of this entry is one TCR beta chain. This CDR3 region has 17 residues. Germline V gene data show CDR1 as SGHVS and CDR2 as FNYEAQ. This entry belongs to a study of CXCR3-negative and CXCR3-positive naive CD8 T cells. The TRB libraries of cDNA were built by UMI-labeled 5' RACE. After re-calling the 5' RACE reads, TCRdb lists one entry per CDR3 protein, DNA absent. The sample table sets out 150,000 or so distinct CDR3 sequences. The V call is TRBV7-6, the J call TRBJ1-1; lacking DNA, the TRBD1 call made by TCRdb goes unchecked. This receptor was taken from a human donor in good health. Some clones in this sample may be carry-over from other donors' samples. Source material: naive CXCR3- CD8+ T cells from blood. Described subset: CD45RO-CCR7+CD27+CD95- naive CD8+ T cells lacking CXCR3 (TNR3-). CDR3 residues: CASSLTTGGAMNTEAFF.